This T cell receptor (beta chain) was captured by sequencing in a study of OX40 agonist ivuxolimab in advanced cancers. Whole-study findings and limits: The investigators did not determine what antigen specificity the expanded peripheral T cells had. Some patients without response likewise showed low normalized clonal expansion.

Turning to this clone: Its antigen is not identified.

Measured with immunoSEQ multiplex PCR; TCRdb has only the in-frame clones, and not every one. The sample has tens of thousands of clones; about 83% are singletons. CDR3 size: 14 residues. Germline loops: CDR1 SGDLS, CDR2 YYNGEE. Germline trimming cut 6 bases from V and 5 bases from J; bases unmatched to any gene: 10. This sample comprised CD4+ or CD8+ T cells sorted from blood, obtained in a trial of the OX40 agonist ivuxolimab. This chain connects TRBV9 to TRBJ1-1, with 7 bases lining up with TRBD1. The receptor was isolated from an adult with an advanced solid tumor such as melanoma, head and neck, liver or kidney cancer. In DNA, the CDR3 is TGTGCCAGCACGCAGGGGGATGGCAAGACTGAAGCTTTCTTT. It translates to CASTQGDGKTEAFF.